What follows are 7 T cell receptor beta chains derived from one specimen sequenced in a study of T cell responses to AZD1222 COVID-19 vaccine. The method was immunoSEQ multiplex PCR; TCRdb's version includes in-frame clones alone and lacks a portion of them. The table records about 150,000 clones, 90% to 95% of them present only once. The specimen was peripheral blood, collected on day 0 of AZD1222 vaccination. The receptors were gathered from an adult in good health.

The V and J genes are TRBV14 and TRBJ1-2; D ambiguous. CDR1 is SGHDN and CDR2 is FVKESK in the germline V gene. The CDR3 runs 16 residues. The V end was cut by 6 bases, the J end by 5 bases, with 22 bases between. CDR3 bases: TGTGCCAGCAGTCCCGCCGATATGGCCCCCGTGTATGGCTACACCTTC. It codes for CASSPADMAPVYGYTF.

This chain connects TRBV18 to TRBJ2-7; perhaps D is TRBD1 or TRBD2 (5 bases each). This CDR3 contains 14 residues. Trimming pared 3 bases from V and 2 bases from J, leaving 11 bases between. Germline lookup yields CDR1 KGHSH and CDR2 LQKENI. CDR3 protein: CASSPRDGTYEQYF. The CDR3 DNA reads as TGTGCCAGCTCACCCCGGGACGGCACCTACGAGCAGTACTTC.

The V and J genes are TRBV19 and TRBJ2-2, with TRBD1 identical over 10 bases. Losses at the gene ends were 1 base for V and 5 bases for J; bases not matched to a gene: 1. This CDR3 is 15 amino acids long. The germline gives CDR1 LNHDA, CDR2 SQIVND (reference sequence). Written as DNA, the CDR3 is TGTGCCAGTAGTATAGGGACAGGGGGGACCGGGGAGCTGTTTTTT. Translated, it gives CASSIGTGGTGELFF.

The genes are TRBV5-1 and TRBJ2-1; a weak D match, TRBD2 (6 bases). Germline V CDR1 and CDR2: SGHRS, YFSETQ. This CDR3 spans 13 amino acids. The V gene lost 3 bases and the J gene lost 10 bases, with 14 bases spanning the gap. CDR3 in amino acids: CASSSGLTREQFF. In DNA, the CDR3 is TGCGCCAGCAGCTCGGGACTGACCAGGGAGCAGTTCTTC.

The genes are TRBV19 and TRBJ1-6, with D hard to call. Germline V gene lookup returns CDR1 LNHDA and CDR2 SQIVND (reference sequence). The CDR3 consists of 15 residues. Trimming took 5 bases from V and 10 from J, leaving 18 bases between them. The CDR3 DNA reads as TGTGCCAGTAGTCTGGGTGGCGCAGTCGGATCACCCCTCCACTTT. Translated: CASSLGGAVGSPLHF.

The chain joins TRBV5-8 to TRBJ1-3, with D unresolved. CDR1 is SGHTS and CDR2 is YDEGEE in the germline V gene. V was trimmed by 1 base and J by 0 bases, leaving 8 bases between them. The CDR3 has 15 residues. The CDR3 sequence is CASSLFVVSGNTIYF. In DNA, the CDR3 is TGTGCCAGCAGCTTGTTTGTGGTCTCTGGAAACACCATATATTTT.

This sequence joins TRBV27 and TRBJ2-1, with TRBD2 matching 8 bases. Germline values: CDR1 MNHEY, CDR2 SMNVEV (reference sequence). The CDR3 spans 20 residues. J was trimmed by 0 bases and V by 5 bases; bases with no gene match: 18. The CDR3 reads CASSTKAGVVYASSYNEQFF. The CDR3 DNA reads TGTGCCAGCAGTACTAAAGCGGGAGTAGTTTATGCTAGCTCCTACAATGAGCAGTTCTTC.